These 18 T cell receptor beta chains were all obtained from the same sample, sequenced in a study of blood T cell repertoires in COVID-19. Libraries were prepared by immunoSEQ multiplex PCR; TCRdb keeps only in-frame clonotypes and omits some of them. The sample gives about 47,000 clones, 70% to 85% of which show up once; around 9.1% is in the top ten. The sequencing sample was made of peripheral blood. The receptors shown here come from a man in his sixties with acute or convalescent COVID-19.

This chain joins TRBV7-3 and TRBJ2-7, with TRBD1 matching over 7 bases. This CDR3 spans 13 amino acids. The J segment lost 6 bases and the V segment lost 2 bases, leaving 4 bases of the junction unmatched. Germline V gene lookup returns CDR1 SGHTA and CDR2 FQGTGA. CDR3 in amino acids: CASSLRTGREQYF. CDR3 nucleotide sequence: TGTGCCAGCAGCTTACGGACAGGTCGCGAGCAGTACTTC.

The genes are TRBV5-1 and TRBJ2-1; perhaps TRBD1 as D (6 bases). This CDR3 has 12 residues. Germline lookup yields CDR1 SGHRS and CDR2 YFSETQ. V was trimmed by 5 bases and J by 5 bases, leaving 8 bases between them. CDR3 nucleotides: TGCGCCAGCAGACGGGACAACAATGAGCAGTTCTTC. It translates to CASRRDNNEQFF.

The rearrangement uses TRBV5-4 and TRBJ1-6; 8 positions match TRBD1. Germline assignment: CDR1 SGHNT and CDR2 YYREEE (reference sequence). With 4 bases clipped from V and 14 bases from J, the junction kept 11 bases outside the gene matches. The CDR3 loop spans 14 amino acids. CDR3 bases: TGTGCCAGCAGCAGGGGACAGGAGAGTGGCACCCTCCACTTT. This translates into CASSRGQESGTLHF.

V usage is TRBV27 and J usage is TRBJ1-2; D unresolved. Germline CDR1 and CDR2: MNHEY and SMNVEV (reference sequence). V was trimmed by 8 bases and J by 2 bases, leaving 18 bases between them. The CDR3 covers 15 residues. The CDR3 bases are TGTGCCAGCCAAAGCCTGGAGGGAGTAAACTATGGCTACACCTTC. This translates into CASQSLEGVNYGYTF.

The chain employs TRBV6-1 and TRBJ1-2, with 11 bases that match TRBD1. The CDR3 is made up of 16 amino acids. Trimming removed 3 bases from V and 3 bases from J; junction bases left unmatched: 6. CDR1 is MNHNS, CDR2 SASEGT, per germline. For the CDR3, the DNA is TGTGCCAGCAGTGACTTCGGACAGGGGGCTTACTATGGCTACACCTTC. It is translated as CASSDFGQGAYYGYTF.

CDR3 bases: TGTGCCACCAGCAGAGAACTCTCTGGAAACACCATATATTTT. Protein: CATSRELSGNTIYF. The V and J genes are TRBV15 and TRBJ1-3; D uncertain. This CDR3 has 14 residues. Germline V gives CDR1 LNHNV, CDR2 YYDKDF (reference sequence). Deletions cut 0 bases from V and 0 bases from J, with 3 bases between.

CDR3 nucleotides: TGTGCCAGCAGGGATCGGGGGGCTTACACAGATACGCAGTATTTT. It translates to CASRDRGAYTDTQYF. The V call is TRBV2, the J call TRBJ2-3; D is perhaps TRBD2 (7 bases). Germline CDR1 and CDR2: SNHLY and FYNNEI. This CDR3 has 15 residues. V was pared by 6 bases and J by 2 bases, with 15 bases between.

This chain connects TRBV21-1 to TRBJ1-2; the table's D call, TRBD1, was not checked against the DNA. TRBV21-1 has pseudogene status. CDR3 size: 15 residues. This CDR3 reads CASSLLTGRDYGYTF. As DNA, the CDR3 is TGTGCCAGCAGCCTCCTGACAGGGCGCGACTATGGCTACACCTTC.

This sequence joins TRBV4-3 and TRBJ2-1, with 8 positions matching TRBD1. This CDR3 has 14 amino acids. The germline V gene encodes CDR1 LGHNA and CDR2 YSLEER. The trim removed 4 bases at V and 6 bases at J, leaving 5 bases unmatched. CDR3 region: CASSPGTGFNEQFF. Written as DNA, the CDR3 is TGCGCCAGCAGCCCAGGGACAGGCTTCAATGAGCAGTTCTTC.

The chain is built from TRBV7-2 and TRBJ2-7; TRBD2 might be the D (6 bases). The germline gives CDR1 SGHTA, CDR2 FQGNSA. This CDR3 has 15 amino acids. V lost 5 bases, J lost 4 bases, and 18 bases lay in between. CDR3: CASSPLARHTYEQYF. The CDR3 coding sequence is TGTGCCAGCAGCCCTCTAGCGCGCCATACTTACGAGCAGTACTTC. Looking up the rest from reference TRBV7-2 and TRBJ2-7 gives the full variable domain: GAGVSQSPSNKVTEKGKDVELRCDPISGHTALYWYRQSLGQGLEFLIYFQGNSAPDKSGLPSDRFSAERTGGSVSTLTIQRTQQEDSAVYLCASSPLARHTYEQYFGPGTRLTVT.

This rearrangement joins TRBV5-6 to TRBJ1-5; D perhaps matches TRBD1 (5 bases). The germline V gene has CDR1 SGHDT and CDR2 YYEEEE. The CDR3 is made up of 14 amino acids. V was clipped by 0 bases and J by 7 bases, with 11 bases between them. This CDR3 is CASSLAGRDQPQHF. Written as DNA, the CDR3 is TGTGCCAGCAGCTTGGCGGGGAGGGACCAGCCCCAGCATTTT.

This chain links TRBV7-9 with TRBJ2-3, with TRBD1 matching 12 bases. Per the germline V gene, CDR1 is SEHNR and CDR2 is FQNEAQ (reference sequence). V was pared by 4 bases and J by 8 bases, with 13 bases of the junction left unmatched. The CDR3 sequence is 17 residues long. In DNA, the CDR3 is TGTGCCAGCAGCTCTAGGTCGGGACAGGGGGCTTGGGGTACGCAGTATTTT. It codes for CASSSRSGQGAWGTQYF.

This chain connects TRBV4-3 to TRBJ2-3, with D possibly TRBD1 on 5 matching bases. This CDR3 has 15 residues. Germline CDR1 is LGHNA and CDR2 is YSLEER. Trimming removed 0 bases from V and 5 bases from J, with 12 bases in between. The CDR3 here is CASSQDKGPRDTQYF. CDR3 DNA: TGCGCCAGCAGCCAAGATAAGGGGCCACGAGATACGCAGTATTTT.

The chain has TRBV11-3 and TRBJ2-1; maybe TRBD2 (6 bases). Germline CDR1 reads SGHNT; CDR2 reads YENEEA. V lost 5 bases, J lost 4 bases, and 12 bases lay in between. The CDR3 totals 14 residues. The CDR3 protein is CASSMGGTYNEQFF. The CDR3 DNA reads as TGTGCCAGCAGCATGGGGGGAACTTACAATGAGCAGTTCTTC.

The gene calls are TRBV4-1 and TRBJ2-7; 8 bases match TRBD1. CDR3 length equals 15 residues. The junction had 5 bases not matched to a gene; V was cut back by 1 base and J by 3 bases. CDR1 MGHRA and CDR2 YSYEKL come from the germline V gene. In DNA form, the CDR3 reads TGCGCCAGCAGCCAAGGGGGAGACAGGGGCTACGAGCAGTACTTC. Translating it yields CASSQGGDRGYEQYF.

The J gene is TRBJ1-1, the V gene TRBV28; 7 nucleotides match TRBD1. The CDR3 sequence is 17 residues long. Germline CDR1 MDHEN, CDR2 SYDVKM. Trimming at V came to 0 bases and at J to 4 bases, leaving 11 bases not matched to a gene. As DNA, the CDR3 is TGTGCCAGCAGTTTATGGGGGGTAGGGGGCGCGGGCACTGAAGCTTTCTTT. Residues: CASSLWGVGGAGTEAFF.

This chain joins TRBV4-2 and TRBJ1-6; D may be TRBD1 (6 bases). The ends were cut back, 4 bases at V and 7 bases at J, with 8 bases in the middle. Germline values: CDR1 LGHNA, CDR2 YNFKEQ. This CDR3 comprises 13 residues. The CDR3 coding sequence is TGTGCCAGCAGCCCAGACAGGAATTCACCCCTCCACTTT. Translated, it gives CASSPDRNSPLHF.

The genes are TRBV19 and TRBJ1-5; TRBD1 aligns across 9 bases. This CDR3 contains 15 residues. V lost 6 bases to trimming and J lost 3 bases; unmatched junction nucleotides: 6. Germline CDR1 is LNHDA and CDR2 is SQIVND (reference sequence). Here the CDR3 reads CASSSGTGNNQPQHF. The CDR3 DNA is TGTGCCAGTAGCTCCGGGACAGGGAACAATCAGCCCCAGCATTTT.